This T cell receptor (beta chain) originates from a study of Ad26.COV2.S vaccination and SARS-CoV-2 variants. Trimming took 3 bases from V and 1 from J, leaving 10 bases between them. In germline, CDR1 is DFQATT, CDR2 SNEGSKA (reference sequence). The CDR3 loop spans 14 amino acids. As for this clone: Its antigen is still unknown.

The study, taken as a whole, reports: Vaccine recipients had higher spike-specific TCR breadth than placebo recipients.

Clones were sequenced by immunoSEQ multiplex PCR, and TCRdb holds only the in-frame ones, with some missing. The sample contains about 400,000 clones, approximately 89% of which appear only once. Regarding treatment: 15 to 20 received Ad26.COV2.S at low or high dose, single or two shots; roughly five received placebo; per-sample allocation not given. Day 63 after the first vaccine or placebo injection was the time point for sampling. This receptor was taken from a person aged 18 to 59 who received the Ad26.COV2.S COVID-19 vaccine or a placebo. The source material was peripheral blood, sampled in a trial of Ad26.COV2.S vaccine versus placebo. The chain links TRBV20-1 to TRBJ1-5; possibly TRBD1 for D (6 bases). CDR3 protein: CSASSGASNQPQHF. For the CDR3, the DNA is TGCAGTGCTAGTTCAGGGGCCAGCAATCAGCCCCAGCATTTT.